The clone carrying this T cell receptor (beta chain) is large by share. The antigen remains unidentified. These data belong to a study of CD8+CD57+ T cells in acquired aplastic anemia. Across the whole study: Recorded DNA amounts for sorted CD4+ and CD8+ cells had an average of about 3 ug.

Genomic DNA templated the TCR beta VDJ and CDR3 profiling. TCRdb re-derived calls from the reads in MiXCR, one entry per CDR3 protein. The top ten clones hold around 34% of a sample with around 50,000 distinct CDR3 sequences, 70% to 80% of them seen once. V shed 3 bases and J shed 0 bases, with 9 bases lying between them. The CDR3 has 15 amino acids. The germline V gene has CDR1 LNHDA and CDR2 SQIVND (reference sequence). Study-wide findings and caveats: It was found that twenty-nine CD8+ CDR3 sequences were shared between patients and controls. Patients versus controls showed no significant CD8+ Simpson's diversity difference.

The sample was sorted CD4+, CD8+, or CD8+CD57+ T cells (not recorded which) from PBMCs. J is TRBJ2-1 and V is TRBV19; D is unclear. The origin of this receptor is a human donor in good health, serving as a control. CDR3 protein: CASSIMGFSYNEQFF. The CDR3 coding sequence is TGTGCCAGTAGTATTATGGGATTCTCCTACAATGAGCAGTTCTTC.